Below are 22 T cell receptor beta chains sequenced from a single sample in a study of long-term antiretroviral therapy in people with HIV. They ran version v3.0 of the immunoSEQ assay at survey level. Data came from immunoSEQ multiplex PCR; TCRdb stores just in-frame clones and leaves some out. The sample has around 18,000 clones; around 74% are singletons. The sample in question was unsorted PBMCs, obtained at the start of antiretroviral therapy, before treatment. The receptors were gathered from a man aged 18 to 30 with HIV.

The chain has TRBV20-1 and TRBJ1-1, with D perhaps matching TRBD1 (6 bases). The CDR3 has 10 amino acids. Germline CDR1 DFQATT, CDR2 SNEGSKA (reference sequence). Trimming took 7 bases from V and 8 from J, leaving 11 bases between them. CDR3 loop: CSVWGAEAFF. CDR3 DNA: TGCAGTGTTTGGGGGGCCGAAGCTTTCTTT.

The CDR3 sequence is CASSPTSGRALYEQYF. In DNA, the CDR3 is TGTGCCAGCAGCCCAACTAGCGGGAGGGCCCTCTACGAGCAGTACTTC. The chain recombines TRBV5-4 with TRBJ2-7; 13 bases are shared with TRBD2. Germline values: CDR1 SGHNT, CDR2 YYREEE (reference sequence). The CDR3 consists of 16 residues. The trim removed 4 bases at V and 3 bases at J, leaving 7 bases unmatched.

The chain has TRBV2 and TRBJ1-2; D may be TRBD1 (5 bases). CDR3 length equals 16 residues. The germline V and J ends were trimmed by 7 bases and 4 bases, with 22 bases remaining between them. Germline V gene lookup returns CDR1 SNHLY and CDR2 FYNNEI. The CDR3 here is CASTERGAPRAYGYTF. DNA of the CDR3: TGTGCCAGCACCGAGAGGGGCGCCCCCAGGGCCTATGGCTACACCTTC.

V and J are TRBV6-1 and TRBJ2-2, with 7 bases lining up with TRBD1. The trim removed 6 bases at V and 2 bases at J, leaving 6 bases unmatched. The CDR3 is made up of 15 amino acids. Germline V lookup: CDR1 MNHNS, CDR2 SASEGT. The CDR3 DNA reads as TGTGCCAGCAGGGGACAGCTAATTAACACCGGGGAGCTGTTTTTT. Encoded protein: CASRGQLINTGELFF.

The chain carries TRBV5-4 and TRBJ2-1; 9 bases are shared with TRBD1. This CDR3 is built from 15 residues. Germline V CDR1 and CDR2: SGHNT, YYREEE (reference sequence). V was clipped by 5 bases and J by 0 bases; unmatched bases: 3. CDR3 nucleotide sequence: TGTGCCAGCAGGACGGACAGGGGCTCCTACAATGAGCAGTTCTTC. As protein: CASRTDRGSYNEQFF.

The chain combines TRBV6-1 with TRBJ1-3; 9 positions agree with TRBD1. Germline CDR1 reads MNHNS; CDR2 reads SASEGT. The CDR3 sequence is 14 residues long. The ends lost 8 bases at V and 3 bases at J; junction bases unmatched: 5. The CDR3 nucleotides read TGTGCCAGCCAGGACAGGGGCTATGGAAACACCATATATTTT. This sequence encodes CASQDRGYGNTIYF.

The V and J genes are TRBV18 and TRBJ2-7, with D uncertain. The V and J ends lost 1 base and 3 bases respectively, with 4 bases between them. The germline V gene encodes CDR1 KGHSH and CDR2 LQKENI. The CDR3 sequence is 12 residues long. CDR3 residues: CASSPRRYEQYF. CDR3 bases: TGTGCCAGCTCACCACGGCGCTACGAGCAGTACTTC.

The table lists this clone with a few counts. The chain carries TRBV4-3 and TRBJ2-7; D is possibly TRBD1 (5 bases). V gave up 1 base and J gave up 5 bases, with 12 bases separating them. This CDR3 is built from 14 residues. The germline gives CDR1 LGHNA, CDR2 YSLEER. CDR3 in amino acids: CASSQVHRMNEQYF. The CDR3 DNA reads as TGCGCCAGCAGCCAAGTTCACAGGATGAACGAGCAGTACTTC.

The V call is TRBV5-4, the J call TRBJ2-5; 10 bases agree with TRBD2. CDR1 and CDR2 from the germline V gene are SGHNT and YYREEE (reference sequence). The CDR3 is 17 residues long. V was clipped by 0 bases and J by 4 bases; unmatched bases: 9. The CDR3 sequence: CASSLASGSGAGETQYF. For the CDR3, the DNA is TGTGCCAGCAGCTTGGCTAGCGGGAGTGGGGCGGGAGAGACCCAGTACTTC.

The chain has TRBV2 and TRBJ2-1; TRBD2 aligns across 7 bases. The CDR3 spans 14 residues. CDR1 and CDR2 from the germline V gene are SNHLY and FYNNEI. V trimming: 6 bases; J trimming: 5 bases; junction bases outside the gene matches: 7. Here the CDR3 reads CASRAGTNDNEQFF. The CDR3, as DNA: TGTGCCAGCAGAGCCGGGACTAATGACAATGAGCAGTTCTTC. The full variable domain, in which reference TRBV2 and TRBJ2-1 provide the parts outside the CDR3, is EPEVTQTPSHQVTQMGQEVILRCVPISNHLYFYWYRQILGQKVEFLVSFYNNEISEKSEIFDDQFSVERPDGSNFTLKIRSTKLEDSAMYFCASRAGTNDNEQFFGPGTRLTVL.

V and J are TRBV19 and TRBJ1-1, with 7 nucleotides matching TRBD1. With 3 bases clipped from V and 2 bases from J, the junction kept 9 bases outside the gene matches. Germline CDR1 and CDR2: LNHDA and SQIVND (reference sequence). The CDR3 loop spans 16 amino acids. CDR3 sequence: CASSITLEGANTEAFF. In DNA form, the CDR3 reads TGTGCCAGTAGTATTACTCTCGAGGGGGCTAACACTGAAGCTTTCTTT.

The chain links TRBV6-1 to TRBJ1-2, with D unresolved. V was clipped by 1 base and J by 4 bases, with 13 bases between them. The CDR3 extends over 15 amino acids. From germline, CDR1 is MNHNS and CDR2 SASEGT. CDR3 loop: CASSEGWRESYGYTF. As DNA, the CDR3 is TGTGCCAGCAGTGAAGGATGGAGGGAAAGCTATGGCTACACCTTC.

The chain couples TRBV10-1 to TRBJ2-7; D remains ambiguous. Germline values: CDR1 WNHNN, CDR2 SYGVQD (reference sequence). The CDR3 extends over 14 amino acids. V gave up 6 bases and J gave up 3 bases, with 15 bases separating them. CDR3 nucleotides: TGCGCCAGCAGAAATTATTCTCACTTCTACGAGCAGTACTTC. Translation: CASRNYSHFYEQYF.

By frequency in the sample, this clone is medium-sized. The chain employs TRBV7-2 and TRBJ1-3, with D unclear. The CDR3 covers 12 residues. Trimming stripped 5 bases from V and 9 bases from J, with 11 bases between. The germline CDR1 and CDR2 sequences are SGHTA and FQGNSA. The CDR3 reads CASSPFGSTIYF. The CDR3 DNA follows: TGTGCCAGCAGCCCCTTCGGTTCCACCATATATTTT.

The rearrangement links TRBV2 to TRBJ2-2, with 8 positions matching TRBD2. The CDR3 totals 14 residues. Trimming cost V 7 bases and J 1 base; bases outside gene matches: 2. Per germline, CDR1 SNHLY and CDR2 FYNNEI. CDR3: CASKLAENTGELFF. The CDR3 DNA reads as TGTGCCAGCAAACTAGCGGAGAACACCGGGGAGCTGTTTTTT.

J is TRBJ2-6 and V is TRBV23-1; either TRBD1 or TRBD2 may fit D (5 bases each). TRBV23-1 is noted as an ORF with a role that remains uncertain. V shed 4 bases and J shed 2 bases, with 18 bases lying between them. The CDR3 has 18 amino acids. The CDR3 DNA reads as TGCGCCAGCAGTCCGGGGCACAGGTTAGGCCCTGGGGCCAACGTCCTGACTTTC. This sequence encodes CASSPGHRLGPGANVLTF.

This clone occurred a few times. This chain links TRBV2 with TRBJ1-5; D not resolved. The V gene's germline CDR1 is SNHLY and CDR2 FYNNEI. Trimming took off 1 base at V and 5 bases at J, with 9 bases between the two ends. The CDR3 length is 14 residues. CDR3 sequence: CASSEEVTDQPQHF. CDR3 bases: TGTGCCAGCAGTGAAGAGGTTACGGATCAGCCCCAGCATTTT.

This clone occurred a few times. In DNA, the CDR3 is TGTGCCAGCAGTTCAGGGGGTAACACCGGGGAGCTGTTTTTT. It yields the protein CASSSGGNTGELFF. The chain recombines TRBV6-5 with TRBJ2-2; 7 positions match TRBD1. Germline values: CDR1 MNHEY, CDR2 SVGAGI. J lost 2 bases, V lost 4 bases, and 1 base had no gene match. This CDR3 contains 14 residues.

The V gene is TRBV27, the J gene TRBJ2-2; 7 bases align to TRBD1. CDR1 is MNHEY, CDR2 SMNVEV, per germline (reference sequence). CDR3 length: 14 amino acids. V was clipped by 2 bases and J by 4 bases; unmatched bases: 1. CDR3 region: CASSLTGATGELFF. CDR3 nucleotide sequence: TGTGCCAGCAGTTTAACAGGGGCCACCGGGGAGCTGTTTTTT.

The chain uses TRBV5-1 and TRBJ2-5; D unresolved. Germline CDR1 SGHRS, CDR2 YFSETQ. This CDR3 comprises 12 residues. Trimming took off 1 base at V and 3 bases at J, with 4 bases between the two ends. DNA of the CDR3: TGCGCCAGCAGCTTGTGGGAAGAGACCCAGTACTTC. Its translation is CASSLWEETQYF.

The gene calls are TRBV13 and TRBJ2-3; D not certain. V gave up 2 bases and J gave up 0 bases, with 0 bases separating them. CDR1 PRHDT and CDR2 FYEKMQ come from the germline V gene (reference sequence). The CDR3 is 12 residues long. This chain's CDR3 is CASSLSTDTQYF. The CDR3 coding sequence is TGTGCCAGCAGCTTAAGCACAGATACGCAGTATTTT.

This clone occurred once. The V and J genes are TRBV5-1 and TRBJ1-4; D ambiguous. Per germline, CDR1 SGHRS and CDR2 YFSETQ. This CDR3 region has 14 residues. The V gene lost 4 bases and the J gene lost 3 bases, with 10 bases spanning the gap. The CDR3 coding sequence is TGCGCCAGCAGCCCCTTGGGCTCTAATGAAAAACTGTTTTTT. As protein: CASSPLGSNEKLFF. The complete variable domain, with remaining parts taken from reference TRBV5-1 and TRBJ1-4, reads KAGVTQTPRYLIKTRGQQVTLSCSPISGHRSVSWYQQTPGQGLQFLFEYFSETQRNKGNFPGRFSGRQFSNSRSEMNVSTLELGDSALYLCASSPLGSNEKLFFGSGTQLSVL.